This passage covers 3 T cell receptor beta chains from one sample sequenced in a study of T cell changes during pregnancy in multiple sclerosis. Profiling relied on immunoSEQ multiplex PCR, and the TCRdb table lists in-frame clones only, not all of them. The table records fewer than 40,000 clones, roughly 90% of them present only once. This specimen consisted of CD4+ T cells from peripheral blood mononuclear cells, obtained in the second trimester of pregnancy. Every receptor here comes from a female donor with multiple sclerosis, enrolled in a pregnancy study.

The V call is TRBV5-1, the J call TRBJ2-2, with 10 bases fitting TRBD1. The CDR3 spans 15 residues. V lost 4 bases, J lost 6 bases, and 6 bases stayed unmatched. Germline loops: CDR1 SGHRS, CDR2 YFSETQ. The CDR3 loop is CASSGRDRGPGELFF. CDR3 DNA sequence: TGCGCCAGCAGCGGCCGGGACAGGGGTCCCGGGGAGCTGTTTTTT.

The chain carries TRBV10-3 and TRBJ1-5; D is possibly TRBD1 (6 bases). With 6 bases removed from V and 3 bases from J, the gap between germline ends came to 21 bases. Germline loops: CDR1 ENHRY, CDR2 SYGVKD. The CDR3 spans 17 residues. Written as DNA, the CDR3 is TGTGCCATCAGCAGCTTCAGGGGTGATCCGGTCAATCAGCCCCAGCATTTT. It encodes CAISSFRGDPVNQPQHF.

The table lists this clone with a count of one. This sequence joins TRBV11-2 and TRBJ2-4, with a weak D call TRBD2 (6 bases). Germline-derived CDR1 and CDR2 are SGHAT and FQNNGV. V lost 5 bases to trimming and J lost 0 bases, with 17 bases between them. The CDR3 contains 17 residues. The DNA of the CDR3 is TGTGCCAGCAGCGTCGGCGGGATTTTACTAGCCAAAAACATTCAGTACTTC. As protein: CASSVGGILLAKNIQYF.